These 6 T cell receptor beta chains were sequenced from one sample in a study of shared clonotypes between healthy human individuals. Produced via immunoSEQ multiplex PCR; TCRdb's table is partial and in-frame only. The sample comprises about 2.4 million clones, roughly nine tenths of which are singletons, and over 0.12% rests with the top ten. Sequencing was carried out using naive CD4+ T cells sorted from blood. Subset noted: CD45RA+ positively selected. Receptor source: a man younger than 30 in good health.

The chain is built from TRBV19 and TRBJ1-4, with D possibly TRBD1 on 5 matching bases. Germline V gene sequence: CDR1 LNHDA, CDR2 SQIVND (reference sequence). This CDR3 is built from 16 residues. V shed 5 bases and J shed 2 bases, with 15 bases lying between them. CDR3 in amino acids: CASSGEGWSTNEKLFF. CDR3 nucleotides: TGTGCCAGTAGTGGAGAGGGGTGGTCTACTAATGAAAAACTGTTTTTT.

Details on this clone: Other nucleotide sequences from this sample produce the same CDR3. The chain combines TRBV30 with TRBJ2-7; tentatively, D is TRBD1 (6 bases). Germline lookup yields CDR1 GTSNPN and CDR2 SVGIG (reference sequence). The length of the CDR3 is 12 residues. The V end lost 3 bases, the J end lost 5 bases, and 11 bases lay between the germline ends. The CDR3 protein is CAWSGRGDEQYF. The CDR3 DNA sequence: TGTGCCTGGAGCGGCAGGGGTGACGAGCAGTACTTC.

The J gene is TRBJ1-1, the V gene TRBV7-9; no reliable D call. This CDR3 is 13 amino acids long. The V and J ends lost 1 base and 3 bases respectively, with 6 bases between them. CDR1 SEHNR and CDR2 FQNEAQ come from the germline V gene (reference sequence). The CDR3 is CASSLEVYTEAFF. Written as DNA, the CDR3 is TGTGCCAGCAGCTTAGAAGTCTACACTGAAGCTTTCTTT.

This clone turned up a few times. The gene calls are TRBV4-2 and TRBJ2-2; D tentatively fits TRBD1 or TRBD2 (5 bases each). CDR1 and CDR2 (germline): LGHNA, YNFKEQ. Deletions cut 1 base from V and 6 bases from J, with 12 bases between. The CDR3 has 15 residues. The chain's CDR3 is CASSQVQTGPGELFF. The CDR3 DNA reads TGTGCCAGCAGCCAAGTCCAAACGGGGCCCGGGGAGCTGTTTTTT.

This sequence joins TRBV30 and TRBJ2-7; no clear D gene. This CDR3 region has 15 residues. Germline V gene lookup returns CDR1 GTSNPN and CDR2 SVGIG (reference sequence). The V and J ends lost 0 bases and 0 bases respectively, with 12 bases between them. The CDR3 DNA is TGTGCCTGGAGTGTAATGGGTAAGAGCTCCTACGAGCAGTACTTC. It is translated as CAWSVMGKSSYEQYF.

The chain uses TRBV6-5 and TRBJ1-1, with a tentative D call TRBD1 (6 bases). The CDR3 spans 14 residues. Germline V gives CDR1 MNHEY, CDR2 SVGAGI. V gave up 6 bases and J gave up 4 bases, with 15 bases separating them. CDR3 DNA sequence: TGTGCCAGCAGCCGGACAGATCGAGGCACTGAAGCTTTCTTT. This sequence encodes CASSRTDRGTEAFF.